This entry describes one T cell receptor (beta chain). This receptor's antigen is unknown. The method was the immunoSEQ multiplex PCR assay. The multiplex PCR relied on a mix of 60 forward primers for TCR Vbeta segments and 13 reverse primers for TCR Jbeta segments. Amplification of the CDR3 region of rearranged TCR beta genes was performed with a multiplex PCR assay on genomic DNA. The amplified TCR beta libraries were sequenced on the Illumina HiSeq System as 87-base-pair reads. Per the source publication's procedure: A later analysis counted around 72 million unique TCR beta chains across the approximately 700 repertoires, and 9 million to 14 million of these chains were shared by at least two donors. Raw reads were error-corrected and collapsed into unique sequences by a nearest-neighbor algorithm in which closely related sequences were merged to remove PCR and sequencing errors. To assign V, D and J gene segments, CDR3 sequences were aligned to IMGT reference sequences. For a sequence to be retained, at least a six-nucleotide match to both a V gene segment and a J gene segment was required. A rearrangement counted as productive if the CDR3 had no stop codons and remained in frame with V and J, and every other rearrangement counted as non-productive. CDR3 was defined by IMGT convention, running from the second conserved V-encoded cysteine to the conserved J-encoded phenylalanine. The earlier analysis of about 500 of the donors excluded sequences that lacked an unambiguous match to a single V gene segment. An earlier analysis of several hundred of the donors called V segments functional above 56.7% productive rearrangements and segregating when the between-donor standard deviation exceeded 5%. A statistical classification framework was developed to diagnose cytomegalovirus status using the catalog of TCR beta chain sequences. In a later analysis, TCR nucleotide sequences were compared against IMGT/GENE-DB human TR gene sequences so that V and J genes could be assigned. In a later analysis, CDR3 sequences and most-parsimonious VDJ recombination scenarios were assigned using the TCRdist pipeline. In a later analysis, every TCR beta chain was defined by the combination of its CDR3 amino acid sequence and its V-gene family, and reads without a unique V-gene family were dropped. As a way to deal with suspected cross-contamination and a sequencing artifact, a later analysis dropped hundreds of nucleotide sequences that were highly shared and had low generation probability. In a later analysis, a clonal expansion index for each public chain was calculated from normalized within-repertoire ranks of inferred template counts. In a later analysis, generation probabilities were computed using a VDJ recombination model fitted to out-of-frame rearrangements, and the results were checked against IGoR. Hypergeometric tests were used in a later analysis to score TCR-TCR, TCR-HLA and TCR-CMV co-occurrence, with a repertoire-size bias correction applied to the TCR pairs. False discovery rates were estimated in a later analysis by permuting HLA or CMV assignments 20 times. In a later analysis, co-occurring TCRs were grouped using DBSCAN, with TCRdist sequence similarity added in when clustering inside HLA-allele-positive subsets. For co-occurrence clustering, repertoires with fewer than 30,000 or more than 120,000 public chains were excluded, along with several repertoires with anomalous nucleotide sharing. The table was pulled from immuneACCESS by TCRdb, which kept in-frame rearrangements only. Such tables lose some clones; where checked, under half of the loss comes from unresolved V genes, and the rest has no known cause. Clone size and the V and J calls come from that table; the DNA yielded D and trimming. In this sample's table one finds about 140,000 clones. The top ten clonotypes cover 2% to 3% of the sample.

This sample is drawn from a study of cytomegalovirus exposure and HLA in healthy donors (TCRdb year 2017). With respect to the entire study: In an earlier analysis of under 750 of the donors, about 270 Gb of sequence data and some 100 million unique TCR beta sequences from 150 million to 200 million T cells were reported. Around 320 gigabases of sequencing data and 80 million or so unique TCR sequences were included in an early release covering roughly 600 HLA-typed donors. Of the 350 to 450 genotyped donors, around 81% fell in the genetic ancestry cluster associated with self-reported Caucasian donors. The study aimed to test whether signatures of past pathogen exposure could be identified by cataloging public T cell receptors. Using immunosequencing, the study profiled T cell repertoires from 666 subjects and related those repertoires to cytomegalovirus serostatus. Along with the approximately 620-subject first cohort, a separate validation cohort of approximately 110 different subjects was used. The study combined high-throughput TCR immunosequencing, statistical association of individual TCRs with disease status, and machine learning to predict cytomegalovirus infection status. In a later analysis, previously published TCR beta repertoires from 600 to 850 donors were re-analyzed and high-resolution HLA genotyping was added so that TCR occurrence patterns could be studied. Rather than using new phenotypic data, the later analysis identified candidate immune exposures from TCR beta sequences and from how often those sequences occurred across donors. To decide whether each TCR beta V gene segment behaved as functional or pseudogenic, an earlier analysis of nearly 600 of the donors relied on high-throughput TCR beta sequencing. Donor age, sex, ethnicity and CMV serostatus were compiled together with the repertoire data. A later genetic analysis used genome-wide SNP genotypes for about 60% of the roughly 700 donors, treating that subset as a discovery cohort. Every discovery cohort repertoire had been produced on one sequencing platform. Both class I and class II loci were covered by HLA typing, at four-digit resolution. The number of typed donors differed by locus: about 620-640 for A, B, C, DRB1 and DQB1; 522 for DQA1; approximately 600 for DPA1; and around 490 for DPB1. Five DR-DQ haplotypes were handled as single units for association and clustering, since linkage in the cohort was strong. Among roughly 370 genotyped donors of the cohort, an average of roughly 240,000 unique TCR beta nucleotide sequences were sequenced per donor, around 20% of them non-productive.

CDR1 and CDR2 were assigned from the germline V gene as SGHTA and FQGTGA. The CDR3 runs 19 residues from the cysteine to the phenylalanine. Only the CDR3 portion is preserved as DNA: 57 bases, with reading frame beginning at the first base. Germline trimming: 5 bases from V, 0 bases from J; junction bases outside gene matches: 15. Results the study describes overall, beyond this receptor: The authors suggested that the approach could potentially be generalized to other disease states and immunological phenotypes. Linkage disequilibrium might explain the correlated functional status among segregating V segments, but an unknown experimental factor could not be excluded. Only TCR beta chains were sequenced in this cohort, and the absence of alpha or paired-chain data limited detectable features. A later analysis associated about 17,000 TCR beta sequences with specific HLA alleles at a false discovery rate of 0.05. Cytomegalovirus status was reported to be diagnosed by the classifier with high specificity and sensitivity in both the original and validation cohorts. Because some donors lacked HLA typing at each locus, the association tests relied only on the typed subset. According to a later genetic analysis, donors in an Asian-associated ancestry cluster had fewer N-insertions in productive TCRs than the roughly 670-donor mean. In a later analysis, several top co-occurrence clusters were reported to appear linked to parvovirus B19, influenza, CMV and Epstein-Barr virus. For the cohort, immune exposure information was limited to CMV serostatus. In a later analysis, HLA-associated TCR beta chains showed more clonal expansion and lower generation probabilities than non-associated chains that were equally common. Most CMV-associated TCR beta chains appeared to be HLA-restricted in a later analysis, and the HLA associations seemed to be driven largely by CMV exposure. While some public TCRs were present in many individuals, most TCR sequences turned up only very rarely across donors. In a later analysis, the rate of TCR association differed among HLA loci, with DRB1 alleles having the most associated TCRs and HLA-C alleles having the fewest. Because counts were too low, under 20 rarely observed V segments, including chromosome 9 orphons, were left out of the earlier analysis of about 500 of the donors. A total of about 150 TCR beta chains were listed by the study as associated with cytomegalovirus. Some IMGT-functional V segments, including TRBV6-2 and TRBV6-3, could not be distinguished by the 87-base-pair reads and were therefore excluded. V-gene and J-gene trimming of TCR beta chains was associated with a missense DCLRE1C variant in a later genetic analysis, and the association was replicated in an independent cohort. Presence/absence analyses assumed roughly uniform sequencing depth across donors, an assumption that may not hold. A further reported finding was that TCR beta sequences accurately predicted the HLA-A and HLA-B alleles for most subjects in the first cohort. A few of the identified cytomegalovirus-associated TCR beta chains were confirmed in vitro to be specific for cytomegalovirus antigens. Strong co-occurrence of HLA alleles, especially DR and DQ, made assigning TCR associations to individual alleles difficult. A cluster of highly shared sequence variants was judged likely to be a technical artifact of the sequencing pipeline. In an earlier analysis of 587 of the donors, most TCR beta V segments appeared in productive rearrangements about 90% or about 30% of the time, broadly matching IMGT annotations.

In total, roughly 710 healthy bone marrow donors made up the cohort. All cohort members were sampled while nominally healthy, although unrecorded immune exposures were likely present. The donor was CMV seronegative and was included in the group of hundreds of seronegative cohort members. Every donor gave a peripheral blood sample, and the peripheral blood mononuclear cells from that sample were used for TCR beta sequencing. Genomic DNA extraction from the blood cell samples was performed with the Qiagen DNeasy Blood Extraction Kit. The sequence joins TRBV7-3 to TRBJ2-2, and TRBD2 matches 7 of the central bases. This clonotype was obtained from a man aged 40-50 years in good health and CMV-seronegative. The source material was PBMCs. The CDR3 protein is CASSERRGGISTNTGELFF. The sequence in DNA is TGTGCCAGCAGCGAAAGGAGGGGAGGGATCTCAACGAACACCGGGGAGCTGTTTTTT.